This T cell receptor beta chain was sequenced during a study of CD4 T cells in relation to SARS-CoV-2 and coronaviruses. About the study: TCR beta CDR3s were sequenced after 10-day antigen culture of PBMCs. Controls used an HIV-1 Nef peptide pool or no peptide.

Unexposed donor CD4+ T cells date from about 2011-2019, before the COVID-19 pandemic. CD4+ T cells were isolated from the cells after nine to eleven days of culture. Germline lookup yields CDR1 SGHTS and CDR2 YDEGEE. The CDR3 is made up of 16 amino acids. V dropped 0 bases and J dropped 6; count of bases not matched to a gene: 9. TCRdb's copy holds only in-frame clones and misses some; the assay was immunoSEQ multiplex PCR. Seen here are roughly 25,000 clones, less than 75% observed once, and the top ten hold more than 15%. This clone showed up just once. The antigen is undetermined. J is TRBJ2-1 and V is TRBV5-8; 7 bases align to TRBD1. The sequence was collected from a human donor in good health. The sequencing input was CD4+ T cells from PBMCs, cultured in vitro. CDR3 amino acids: CASSLAGDRVPNEQFF. The CDR3 DNA reads TGTGCCAGCAGCTTGGCCGGAGACAGGGTTCCCAATGAGCAGTTCTTC. Filled out from reference TRBV5-8 and TRBJ2-1, the complete variable domain reads EAGVTQSPTHLIKTRGQQATLRCSPISGHTSVYWYQQALGLGLQFLLWYDEGEERNRGNFPPRFSGRQFPNYSSELNVNALELEDSALYLCASSLAGDRVPNEQFFGPGTRLTVL.